The 21 T cell receptor beta chains in this list originate from one sample, sequenced in a study of glioma-infiltrating T cells after dendritic cell vaccination. The repertoire was sequenced with immunoSEQ multiplex PCR; TCRdb's copy has only in-frame clones and lacks some. The repertoire holds 65,000 or so clones, with approximately 86% as singletons. Time point given: after dendritic cell vaccination, including at tumor progression/relapse. Sequences were derived from blood, sampled after dendritic cell vaccination. The receptors were gathered from a human donor with glioblastoma.

This chain links TRBV6-1 with TRBJ1-2; 7 bases are a match to TRBD1. Germline assignment: CDR1 MNHNS and CDR2 SASEGT. Unmatched junction bases numbered 4, after V lost 5 bases and J lost 10 bases. The CDR3 extends over 11 amino acids. CDR3 residues: CASSLTGFYTF. The CDR3 nucleotides read TGTGCCAGCAGTTTGACAGGGTTCTACACCTTC.

The rearrangement joins TRBV10-1 to TRBJ2-3; possible D gene TRBD2, 5 bases. This CDR3 spans 15 amino acids. Per germline, CDR1 WNHNN and CDR2 SYGVQD (reference sequence). The V gene lost 6 bases and the J gene lost 6 bases, with 19 bases spanning the gap. The CDR3 DNA sequence: TGCGCCAGCAGCCATCGCGGAACATCGGGGGATACGCAGTATTTT. This sequence encodes CASSHRGTSGDTQYF.

The chain combines TRBV7-2 with TRBJ1-1, with D possibly being TRBD1 (6 bases). CDR1 is SGHTA, CDR2 FQGNSA, per germline. The V end was cut by 1 base, the J end by 1 base, with 7 bases between. This CDR3 region has 14 residues. The CDR3 reads CASSLVQGNTEAFF. The CDR3 DNA sequence: TGTGCCAGCAGCTTAGTACAGGGGAACACTGAAGCTTTCTTT.

This clone showed up just a few times. The chain recombines TRBV19 with TRBJ2-2; 7 nucleotides line up with TRBD2. V was clipped by 5 bases and J by 7 bases; unmatched bases: 13. This CDR3 region has 16 residues. From germline, CDR1 is LNHDA and CDR2 SQIVND (reference sequence). Here the CDR3 reads CASSLARDYRVGELFF. For the CDR3, the DNA is TGTGCCAGTAGTCTCGCTCGGGACTATCGGGTCGGGGAGCTGTTTTTT. The variable domain in full, completed from reference TRBV19 and TRBJ2-2, reads DGGITQSPKYLFRKEGQNVTLSCEQNLNHDAMYWYRQDPGQGLRLIYYSQIVNDFQKGDIAEGYSVSREKKESFPLTVTSAQKNPTAFYLCASSLARDYRVGELFFGEGSRLTVL.

Comment on this clone: This sample also contains other DNA sequences that code for the same CDR3. The chain joins TRBV5-1 to TRBJ1-1, with 8 bases identical to TRBD1. The length of the CDR3 is 15 residues. Germline V gene data show CDR1 as SGHRS and CDR2 as YFSETQ. The ends lost 0 bases at V and 1 base at J; junction bases unmatched: 2. Here the CDR3 DNA reads TGCGCCAGCAGCTTGGGTCAGGGGGCGAACACTGAAGCTTTCTTT. Translated, it gives CASSLGQGANTEAFF.

The gene calls are TRBV27 and TRBJ2-5, with 11 nucleotides matching TRBD1. The CDR3 is made up of 16 amino acids. Germline CDR1 is MNHEY and CDR2 is SMNVEV (reference sequence). The V gene end was trimmed by 7 bases and the J gene end by 6 bases; junction bases not matched to a gene: 13. CDR3 nucleotides: TGTGCCAGCACTCCTCGGACAGGGGGCCGTAGAAAGACCCAGTACTTC. Its protein is CASTPRTGGRRKTQYF.

The chain joins TRBV6-6 to TRBJ1-1, with a weak D call TRBD1 (5 bases). This CDR3 has 15 residues. Trimming took 2 bases from V and 4 from J, leaving 14 bases between them. The germline V gene has CDR1 MNHNY and CDR2 SVGAGI (reference sequence). CDR3 in amino acids: CASSYGLAGTTEAFF. The CDR3 coding sequence is TGTGCCAGCAGTTACGGACTGGCGGGGACCACTGAAGCTTTCTTT.

This chain joins TRBV7-6 and TRBJ1-1; TRBD1 is a possible D gene (6 bases). V lost 5 bases, J lost 3 bases, and 19 bases lay in between. Germline V gene lookup returns CDR1 SGHVS and CDR2 FNYEAQ. The CDR3 totals 16 residues. The CDR3 spells CASSPARRGSHTEAFF. The CDR3 DNA follows: TGTGCCAGCAGCCCGGCCAGAAGGGGGTCCCACACTGAAGCTTTCTTT.

J is TRBJ2-1 and V is TRBV7-3, with TRBD1 identical over 9 bases. Per the germline V gene, CDR1 is SGHTA and CDR2 is FQGTGA. The CDR3 is made up of 18 amino acids. Trimming removed 6 bases from V and 1 base from J; junction bases left unmatched: 13. CDR3 sequence (DNA): TGTGCCAGCAGTCGGACCGGGACAGGGCGTAAATCCTACAATGAGCAGTTCTTC. It encodes CASSRTGTGRKSYNEQFF.

The CDR3 loop is CASSQDGAGPYGYTF. The CDR3 coding sequence is TGCGCCAGCAGCCAAGATGGGGCGGGACCATATGGCTACACCTTC. The chain joins TRBV4-1 to TRBJ1-2, with D possibly being TRBD1 (5 bases). The ends were cut back, 0 bases at V and 5 bases at J, with 13 bases in the middle. Germline V lookup: CDR1 MGHRA, CDR2 YSYEKL. The CDR3 runs 15 residues.

This chain links TRBV9 with TRBJ1-2; 8 bases line up with TRBD1. The V gene's germline CDR1 is SGDLS and CDR2 YYNGEE. V lost 4 bases, J lost 0 bases, and 5 bases stayed unmatched. CDR3 size: 15 residues. The CDR3 DNA reads TGTGCCAGCAGCCCACGACAGGGGCCTAACTATGGCTACACCTTC. It is translated as CASSPRQGPNYGYTF. Full variable domain (remainder filled in from reference TRBV9 and TRBJ1-2): DSGVTQTPKHLITATGQRVTLRCSPRSGDLSVYWYQQSLDQGLQFLIQYYNGEERAKGNILERFSAQQFPDLHSELNLSSLELGDSALYFCASSPRQGPNYGYTFGSGTRLTVV.

This chain uses TRBV4-2 with TRBJ2-2; 11 bases line up with TRBD2. The CDR3 sequence is 17 residues long. V shed 3 bases, J shed 7 bases, and the junction held 10 bases outside the gene matches. Looked up from germline, CDR1 is LGHNA and CDR2 is YNFKEQ. The CDR3 region has the DNA TGTGCCAGCAGCCAGCCTGGACTAGCGGGCGTCGGCGGGGAGCTGTTTTTT. Its protein is CASSQPGLAGVGGELFF.

In the case of this clone: One end of the junction does not line up with germline, which may come from a read error. The rearrangement uses TRBV11-3 and TRBJ1-1; the D is unclear. The CDR3 sequence is 16 residues long. Germline-derived CDR1 and CDR2 are SGHNT and YENEEA. The DNA of the CDR3 is TGTGCCAGCAGCTTATTGTCACCCCCGCTGAACTCTGAAGCTTTCTTT. The encoded protein is CASSLLSPPLNSEAFF.

The rearrangement links TRBV7-2 to TRBJ1-2, with TRBD1 matching 8 bases. The CDR3 has 15 amino acids. The J segment lost 5 bases and the V segment lost 5 bases, leaving 10 bases of the junction unmatched. Germline V CDR1 and CDR2: SGHTA, FQGNSA. The CDR3 region is CASSPDRGSSYGYTF. The CDR3 DNA reads TGTGCCAGCAGCCCCGACAGGGGATCTTCGTATGGCTACACCTTC.

V gene TRBV10-1 combines with J gene TRBJ2-3; D call uncertain. V was pared by 0 bases and J by 0 bases, with 7 bases between. CDR1 and CDR2 (germline): WNHNN, SYGVQD (reference sequence). The CDR3 is made up of 15 amino acids. CDR3 residues: CASSESRRSTDTQYF. In nucleotides, the CDR3 is TGCGCCAGCAGTGAGTCGCGGCGGAGCACAGATACGCAGTATTTT.

In this sample, this clone turned up a few times. The gene calls are TRBV7-2 and TRBJ2-2; possible D gene TRBD2, 5 bases. V was pared by 1 base and J by 1 base, with 10 bases between. The CDR3 is made up of 16 amino acids. The germline CDR1 and CDR2 sequences are SGHTA and FQGNSA. The CDR3 nucleotides are TGTGCCAGCAGCTTAGGTAGCGTTAGGAACACCGGGGAGCTGTTTTTT. It codes for CASSLGSVRNTGELFF.

The CDR3 sequence: CASTRDRGLYGYTF. The CDR3 DNA sequence: TGTGCCAGTACCCGGGACAGGGGGCTCTATGGCTACACCTTC. The chain joins TRBV19 to TRBJ1-2; the match to TRBD1 covers 12 bases. The CDR3 contains 14 residues. The trim removed 7 bases at V and 4 bases at J, leaving 4 bases unmatched. CDR1 is LNHDA and CDR2 is SQIVND in the germline V gene (reference sequence). The whole variable domain, remainder taken from reference TRBV19 and TRBJ1-2, is DGGITQSPKYLFRKEGQNVTLSCEQNLNHDAMYWYRQDPGQGLRLIYYSQIVNDFQKGDIAEGYSVSREKKESFPLTVTSAQKNPTAFYLCASTRDRGLYGYTFGSGTRLTVV.

V gene TRBV30 combines with J gene TRBJ1-6, with no clear D. The V gene lost 8 bases and the J gene lost 7 bases, with 12 bases spanning the gap. This CDR3 is built from 12 residues. Germline V gene data show CDR1 as GTSNPN and CDR2 as SVGIG (reference sequence). For the CDR3, the DNA is TGTGCCCGCTCCAGTACAAATTCACCCCTCCACTTT. It is translated as CARSSTNSPLHF. Filled out from reference TRBV30 and TRBJ1-6, the complete variable domain reads SQTIHQWPATLVQPVGSPLSLECTVEGTSNPNLYWYRQAAGRGLQLLFYSVGIGQISSEVPQNLSASRPQDRQFILSSKKLLLSDSGFYLCARSSTNSPLHFGNGTRLTVT.

Only one count was recorded for this clone. This chain links TRBV27 with TRBJ1-2; a possible D gene is TRBD1 (5 bases). V was cut by 3 bases and J by 8 bases, with 13 bases left in between. CDR1 MNHEY and CDR2 SMNVEV come from the germline V gene (reference sequence). The CDR3 length is 13 residues. For the CDR3, the DNA is TGTGCCAGCAGTTTGTCAGGGAATAACGGCTACACCTTC. Its protein is CASSLSGNNGYTF.

V usage is TRBV4-1 and J usage is TRBJ1-2; D may be TRBD1 (5 bases). The CDR3 runs to 16 residues. V was clipped by 3 bases and J by 4 bases, with 18 bases between them. Germline values: CDR1 MGHRA, CDR2 YSYEKL. The CDR3 DNA is TGCGCCAGCAGCCAGGCCGGGACTGCCGATTTCTATGGCTACACCTTC. The encoded protein is CASSQAGTADFYGYTF.

On this clone: One end of the junction fails to match germline, which may point to a read error. The chain carries TRBV5-4 and TRBJ2-6, with 10 bases aligning to TRBD2. This CDR3 spans 18 amino acids. Germline V lookup: CDR1 SGHNT, CDR2 YYREEE (reference sequence). The CDR3 region is CASSREAGGLTGANVLTF. The CDR3 DNA follows: TGCGCCAGCAGCCGCGAAGCGGGGGGGTTGACTGGGGCCAACGTCCTGACTTTC.